This entry features one T cell receptor beta chain sequence. The CDR3 extends over 16 amino acids. V gave up 1 base and J gave up 2 bases, with 11 bases separating them. The germline gives CDR1 SEHNR, CDR2 FQNEAQ (reference sequence). The source of the sample is a study of cytomegalovirus exposure and HLA in healthy donors. Some clones are missing from TCRdb's copy, which holds only in-frame ones; the method was immunoSEQ multiplex PCR. The sample has approximately 300,000 clones, roughly 85% seen once. This clonotype was obtained from a young woman in good health and CMV-seronegative. Sequences were obtained from PBMCs. This rearrangement joins TRBV7-9 to TRBJ1-4, with no clear D. The CDR3 coding sequence is TGTGCCAGCAGCTTAGTTGGCCAACCTACTAATGAAAAACTGTTTTTT. Its translation is CASSLVGQPTNEKLFF.